These 29 T cell receptor beta chains came from one sample sequenced in a study of CD8 T cells in Susac syndrome. Reverse transcription of roughly 0.45 to 1 ug RNA was performed with random hexamers. TCRdb processed the immunoSEQ multiplex PCR reads anew with MiXCR; each CDR3 protein has one entry. The sample holds around 130,000 distinct CDR3 sequences; roughly 89% are singletons and the top ten take approximately 0.24%. Sequencing was performed on CD8+ T cells from PBMCs. The receptors originated from a human donor with multiple sclerosis.

The CDR3 DNA follows: TGTGCCAGCACGATATCAGACAGCGGGATCTTTAGGAACACTGAAGCTTTCTTT. It translates to CASTISDSGIFRNTEAFF. The V gene is TRBV7-9, the J gene TRBJ1-1; TRBD1 is a possible D gene (5 bases). Trimming took 7 bases from V and 1 from J, leaving 25 bases between them. Germline V CDR1 and CDR2: SEHNR, FQNEAQ (reference sequence). The CDR3 runs 18 residues. The complete variable domain, with remaining parts taken from reference TRBV7-9 and TRBJ1-1, reads DTGVSQNPRHKITKRGQNVTFRCDPISEHNRLYWYRQTLGQGPEFLTYFQNEAQLEKSRLLSDRFSAERPKGSFSTLEIQRTEQGDSAMYLCASTISDSGIFRNTEAFFGQGTRLTVV.

This chain uses TRBV27 with TRBJ2-1; D is uncertain. The CDR3 consists of 14 residues. The V end lost 5 bases, the J end lost 8 bases, and 16 bases lay between the germline ends. CDR1 is MNHEY and CDR2 is SMNVEV in the germline V gene (reference sequence). The CDR3 nucleotides read TGTGCCAGCAGTGTCTTAGAGGACCTCGATGAGCAGTTCTTC. Translating gives CASSVLEDLDEQFF.

This rearrangement joins TRBV19 to TRBJ2-7; 9 positions match TRBD1. The CDR3 loop spans 14 amino acids. CDR1 and CDR2 from the germline V gene are LNHDA and SQIVND (reference sequence). Trimming cost V 2 bases and J 3 bases; bases outside gene matches: 2. CDR3 protein: CASSITGGIYEQYF. The CDR3 region has the DNA TGTGCCAGTAGTATAACAGGGGGCATCTACGAGCAGTACTTC. Based on the CDR3 plus reference TRBV19 and TRBJ2-7, the full variable domain is DGGITQSPKYLFRKEGQNVTLSCEQNLNHDAMYWYRQDPGQGLRLIYYSQIVNDFQKGDIAEGYSVSREKKESFPLTVTSAQKNPTAFYLCASSITGGIYEQYFGPGTRLTVT.

This clonotype came up a few times. V and J are TRBV28 and TRBJ1-1; no clear D. The germline V and J ends were trimmed by 2 bases and 3 bases, with 7 bases remaining between them. Germline V gives CDR1 MDHEN, CDR2 SYDVKM. This CDR3 region has 13 residues. CDR3 sequence reads: CASSLAGDTEAFF. The DNA for the CDR3 is TGTGCCAGCAGTTTAGCCGGGGACACTGAAGCTTTCTTT.

The CDR3 DNA reads TGTGCCAGCAGCGTAGGAGGAGGGACCGCCTACGAGCAGTACTTC. Encoded protein: CASSVGGGTAYEQYF. This chain uses TRBV9 with TRBJ2-7; a possible D gene is TRBD2 (6 bases). V lost 0 bases and J lost 2, with 12 bases in between. Germline V gene sequence: CDR1 SGDLS, CDR2 YYNGEE. The CDR3 runs 15 residues.

The chain employs TRBV11-2 and TRBJ2-1; TRBD1 matches 7 bases. CDR3 length equals 14 residues. Germline V gene sequence: CDR1 SGHAT, CDR2 FQNNGV. Trimming cost V 3 bases and J 8 bases; bases outside gene matches: 7. The CDR3 sequence is CASSLTGNPDEQFF. In nucleotides, the CDR3 is TGTGCCAGCAGCTTGACAGGGAACCCAGATGAGCAGTTCTTC. Full variable domain (missing parts from reference TRBV11-2 and TRBJ2-1): EAGVAQSPRYKIIEKRQSVAFWCNPISGHATLYWYQQILGQGPKLLIQFQNNGVVDDSQLPKDRFSAERLKGVDSTLKIQPAKLEDSAVYLCASSLTGNPDEQFFGPGTRLTVL.

Here the CDR3 DNA reads TGCAGCGTTGGGGTGACAGTACAAGAGACCCAGTACTTC. Its protein product is CSVGVTVQETQYF. V gene TRBV29-1 combines with J gene TRBJ2-5; D perhaps matches TRBD1 (5 bases). Trimming cost V 4 bases and J 2 bases, with 11 bases left between them. The CDR3 runs to 13 residues. In germline, CDR1 is SQVTM, CDR2 ANQGSEA.

The rearrangement links TRBV20-1 to TRBJ2-5, with D hard to call. Germline V gene lookup returns CDR1 DFQATT and CDR2 SNEGSKA (reference sequence). CDR3 length equals 13 residues. With 3 bases removed from V and 3 bases from J, the gap between germline ends came to 11 bases. The DNA of the CDR3 is TGCAGTGCTAGCGTGGACGCAGAAGAGACCCAGTACTTC. Its protein product is CSASVDAEETQYF.

The chain combines TRBV7-6 with TRBJ2-7, with no clear D. Germline V gene lookup returns CDR1 SGHVS and CDR2 FNYEAQ. The CDR3 is 14 amino acids. Deletions cut 5 bases from V and 0 bases from J, with 11 bases between. The CDR3 loop is CASSRNSDSYEQYF. The DNA of the CDR3 is TGTGCCAGCAGCAGAAACAGCGACTCCTACGAGCAGTACTTC.

The rearrangement links TRBV6-5 to TRBJ2-5; no definite D call. The ends were cut back, 4 bases at V and 2 bases at J, with 11 bases in the middle. Germline-derived CDR1 and CDR2 are MNHEY and SVGAGI. The CDR3 has 14 residues. CDR3 loop: CASSSRSGQETQYF. The CDR3 nucleotides are TGTGCCAGCAGTTCCCGGAGTGGGCAAGAGACCCAGTACTTC.

The V call is TRBV1, the J call TRBJ1-2. TRBV1 constitutes a pseudogene. The CDR3 runs to 15 residues. This CDR3 reads CTSSQGRVGVYGYTF. CDR3 DNA: TGCACCAGCAGCCAAGGGAGGGTAGGAGTCTATGGCTACACCTTC.

The V call is TRBV29-1, the J call TRBJ2-1; D might be TRBD1 (6 bases). Trimming removed 6 bases at V and 9 bases at J, with 12 bases between. This CDR3 contains 11 residues. The germline V gene has CDR1 SQVTM and CDR2 ANQGSEA. The CDR3 is CSVDSGVEQFF. The CDR3 DNA reads as TGCAGCGTAGATTCAGGGGTTGAGCAGTTCTTC.

This clonotype was recorded a few times. This chain uses TRBV28 with TRBJ2-7; 10 bases are a match to TRBD2. Germline CDR1 is MDHEN and CDR2 is SYDVKM. The CDR3 spans 14 residues. Trimming took 6 bases from V and 2 from J; bases not matched to a gene: 4. The CDR3: CASSGTSVAYEQYF. CDR3 bases: TGTGCCAGCAGCGGGACTAGCGTAGCCTACGAGCAGTACTTC.

This chain links TRBV4-1 with TRBJ1-1; D remains unclear. There are 12 residues in the CDR3. Germline values: CDR1 MGHRA, CDR2 YSYEKL. V shed 0 bases and J shed 6 bases, with 5 bases lying between them. The CDR3 here is CASSQDSAEAFF. Written as DNA, the CDR3 is TGCGCCAGCAGCCAAGACAGTGCTGAAGCTTTCTTT.

The V call is TRBV19, the J call TRBJ1-5, with no clear D. The CDR3 is made up of 15 amino acids. V dropped 7 bases and J dropped 6 bases, with 19 bases sitting between them. Germline CDR1 LNHDA, CDR2 SQIVND (reference sequence). This CDR3 reads CASNPRAEGLQPQHF. The CDR3 DNA reads as TGTGCCAGTAACCCAAGGGCGGAAGGACTTCAGCCCCAGCATTTT.

This chain uses TRBV4-3 with TRBJ2-7, with D tentatively TRBD2 (6 bases). Germline V gene data show CDR1 as LGHNA and CDR2 as YSLEER. The CDR3 loop spans 14 amino acids. The V gene lost 0 bases and the J gene lost 6 bases, with 12 bases spanning the gap. The CDR3 reads CASSQDRYGGEQYF. CDR3 nucleotide sequence: TGCGCCAGCAGCCAAGATAGATACGGGGGCGAGCAGTACTTC.

V usage is TRBV2 and J usage is TRBJ2-2; TRBD2 agrees at 10 bases. Germline trimming cut 9 bases from V and 1 base from J; bases unmatched to any gene: 8. Germline CDR1 SNHLY, CDR2 FYNNEI. The CDR3 is made up of 16 amino acids. The CDR3 is CARESGRALNTGELFF. CDR3 in DNA: TGTGCCAGAGAAAGCGGGAGGGCCCTGAACACCGGGGAGCTGTTTTTT.

The rearrangement links TRBV29-1 to TRBJ2-3, with TRBD2 matching over 12 bases. CDR1 and CDR2 from the germline V gene are SQVTM and ANQGSEA. V was pared by 6 bases and J by 3 bases, with 10 bases of the junction left unmatched. CDR3 length: 16 residues. The CDR3 is CSVARLAGVGTDTQYF. As DNA, the CDR3 is TGCAGCGTCGCACGACTAGCGGGAGTGGGTACAGATACGCAGTATTTT.

The rearrangement uses TRBV6-1 and TRBJ2-7; TRBD1 matches at 7 bases. This CDR3 has 15 residues. J lost 1 base, V lost 3 bases, and 6 bases had no gene match. Germline V gives CDR1 MNHNS, CDR2 SASEGT. The CDR3 reads CASSEGQYPSYEQYF. CDR3 bases: TGTGCCAGCAGTGAGGGACAGTACCCTTCCTACGAGCAGTACTTC.

The V gene is TRBV19, the J gene TRBJ2-7; D not certain. The V end lost 2 bases, the J end lost 6 bases, and 11 bases lay between the germline ends. This CDR3 has 13 residues. Germline V CDR1 and CDR2: LNHDA, SQIVND (reference sequence). The CDR3 loop reads CASSILPRSEQYF. For the CDR3, the DNA is TGTGCCAGTAGTATACTTCCCCGTAGCGAGCAGTACTTC.

The gene calls are TRBV7-9 and TRBJ2-2; a possible D gene is TRBD1 (7 bases). V lost 4 bases, J lost 3 bases, and 15 bases lay in between. Germline loops: CDR1 SEHNR, CDR2 FQNEAQ (reference sequence). The CDR3 sequence is 16 residues long. CDR3 sequence: CASSSQGGIHTGELFF. CDR3 bases: TGTGCCAGCAGCTCCCAGGGGGGTATTCACACCGGGGAGCTGTTTTTT.

This clonotype was observed a single time. This chain connects TRBV30 to TRBJ2-7, with D unclear. V lost 1 base, J lost 2 bases, and 9 bases lay in between. Germline V gene data show CDR1 as GTSNPN and CDR2 as SVGIG (reference sequence). The CDR3 length is 13 residues. This CDR3 is CAWSAPTPYEQYF. The CDR3 coding sequence is TGTGCCTGGAGTGCACCGACCCCCTACGAGCAGTACTTC.

The J gene is TRBJ1-1, the V gene TRBV29-1; a weak D match, TRBD1 (6 bases). The germline V and J ends were trimmed by 7 bases and 2 bases, with 8 bases remaining between them. The CDR3 contains 11 residues. Germline V gene data show CDR1 as SQVTM and CDR2 as ANQGSEA. This chain's CDR3 is CSGRGNTEAFF. The CDR3 DNA is TGCAGCGGCAGGGGAAACACTGAAGCTTTCTTT.

J is TRBJ1-2 and V is TRBV4-1; D gene uncertain. V lost 4 bases, J lost 0 bases, and 15 bases lay in between. The CDR3 runs 16 residues. Germline CDR1 reads MGHRA; CDR2 reads YSYEKL. DNA for the CDR3: TGCGCCAGCAGCCCCGGGCCAGAATATTCTAACTATGGCTACACCTTC. Its translation is CASSPGPEYSNYGYTF.

The chain is built from TRBV3-1 and TRBJ2-7; D perhaps matches TRBD1 (6 bases). The germline V and J ends were trimmed by 5 bases and 3 bases, with 14 bases remaining between them. This CDR3 region has 14 residues. In germline, CDR1 is LGHDT, CDR2 YNNKEL (reference sequence). CDR3 region: CASSSSGTLYEQYF. The CDR3 bases are TGTGCCAGCAGCAGCTCCGGGACACTCTACGAGCAGTACTTC.

The chain is built from TRBV28 and TRBJ1-2; possibly TRBD1 for D (6 bases). V was trimmed by 6 bases and J by 7 bases, leaving 18 bases between them. The CDR3 has 14 amino acids. Per germline, CDR1 MDHEN and CDR2 SYDVKM. CDR3 nucleotide sequence: TGTGCCAGCAGCTCCTTCGACAGGCCCTTTGGCTACACCTTC. It translates to CASSSFDRPFGYTF.

The CDR3 bases are TGTGCCAGTAGTATAGTCGAAGGCATGGAGCCCCAGCATTTT. Its translation: CASSIVEGMEPQHF. V is TRBV19 and J is TRBJ1-5; D is undetermined. The CDR3 has 14 amino acids. The germline CDR1 and CDR2 sequences are LNHDA and SQIVND (reference sequence). V was trimmed by 1 base and J by 8 bases, leaving 12 bases between them.

This chain joins TRBV2 and TRBJ2-1; D perhaps matches TRBD1 (5 bases). CDR1 and CDR2 (germline): SNHLY, FYNNEI. V shed 3 bases and J shed 3 bases, with 6 bases lying between them. The CDR3 covers 13 residues. The CDR3 nucleotides read TGTGCCAGCAGTGAGACAGACTACAATGAGCAGTTCTTC. Its translation is CASSETDYNEQFF.

This clonotype was observed a single time. The V gene is TRBV5-1, the J gene TRBJ2-7, with D perhaps assigned TRBD1 or TRBD2 (5 bases each). Germline CDR1 and CDR2: SGHRS and YFSETQ. The length of the CDR3 is 15 residues. The V gene lost 1 base and the J gene lost 3 bases, with 14 bases spanning the gap. Here the CDR3 reads CASSLPGTADYEQYF. The CDR3 nucleotides are TGCGCCAGCAGCTTGCCCGGGACGGCAGACTACGAGCAGTACTTC.